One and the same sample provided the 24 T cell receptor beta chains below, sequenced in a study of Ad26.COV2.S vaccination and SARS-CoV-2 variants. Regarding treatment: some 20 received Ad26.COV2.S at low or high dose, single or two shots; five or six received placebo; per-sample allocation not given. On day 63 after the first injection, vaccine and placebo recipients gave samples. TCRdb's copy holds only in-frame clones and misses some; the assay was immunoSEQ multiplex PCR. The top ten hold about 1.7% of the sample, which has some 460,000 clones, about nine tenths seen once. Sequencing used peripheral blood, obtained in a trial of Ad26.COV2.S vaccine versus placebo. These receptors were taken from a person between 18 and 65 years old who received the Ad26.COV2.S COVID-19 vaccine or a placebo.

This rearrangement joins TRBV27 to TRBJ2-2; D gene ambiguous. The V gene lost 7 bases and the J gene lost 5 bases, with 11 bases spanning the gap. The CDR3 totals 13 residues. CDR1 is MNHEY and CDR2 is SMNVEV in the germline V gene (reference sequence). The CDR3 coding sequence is TGTGCCAGCAACGAGGCTCGGACCGGGGAGCTGTTTTTT. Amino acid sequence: CASNEARTGELFF.

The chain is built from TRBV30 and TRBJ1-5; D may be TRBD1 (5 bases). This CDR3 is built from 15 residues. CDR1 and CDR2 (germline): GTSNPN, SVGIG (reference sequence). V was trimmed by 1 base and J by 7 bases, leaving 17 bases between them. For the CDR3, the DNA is TGTGCCTGGAGTGCCTACCAGGGCCGAAACCAGCCCCAGCATTTT. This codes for CAWSAYQGRNQPQHF.

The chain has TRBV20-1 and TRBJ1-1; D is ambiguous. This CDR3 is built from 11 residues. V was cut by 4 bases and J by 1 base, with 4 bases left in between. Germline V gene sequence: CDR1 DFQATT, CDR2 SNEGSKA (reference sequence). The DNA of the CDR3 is TGCAGTGCTAAGAAGAACACTGAAGCTTTCTTT. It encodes CSAKKNTEAFF.

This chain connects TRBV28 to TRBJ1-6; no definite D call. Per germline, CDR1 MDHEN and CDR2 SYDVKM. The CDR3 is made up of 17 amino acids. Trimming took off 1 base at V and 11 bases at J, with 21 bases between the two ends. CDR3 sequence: CASSLLFRRPDTAPLHF. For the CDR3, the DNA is TGTGCCAGCAGTTTATTATTCCGGCGTCCCGATACCGCACCCCTCCACTTT. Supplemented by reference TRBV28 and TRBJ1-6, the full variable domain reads DVKVTQSSRYLVKRTGEKVFLECVQDMDHENMFWYRQDPGLGLRLIYFSYDVKMKEKGDIPEGYSVSREKKERFSLILESASTNQTSMYLCASSLLFRRPDTAPLHFGNGTRLTVT.

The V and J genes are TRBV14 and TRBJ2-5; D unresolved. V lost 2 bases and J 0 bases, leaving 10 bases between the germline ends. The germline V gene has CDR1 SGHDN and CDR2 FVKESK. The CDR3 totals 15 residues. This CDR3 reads CASSQILDYQETQYF. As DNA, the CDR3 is TGTGCCAGCAGCCAAATTCTAGACTACCAAGAGACCCAGTACTTC.

The CDR3 DNA follows: TGTGCCAGTAGGGGCGGACAGATCAATCAGCCCCAGCATTTT. It yields the protein CASRGGQINQPQHF. This chain links TRBV19 with TRBJ1-5, with D tentatively TRBD1 (6 bases). Germline V gene data show CDR1 as LNHDA and CDR2 as SQIVND (reference sequence). Between the trimmed V and J ends, which lost 6 bases and 3 bases, there was a span of 12 bases. The CDR3 totals 14 residues.

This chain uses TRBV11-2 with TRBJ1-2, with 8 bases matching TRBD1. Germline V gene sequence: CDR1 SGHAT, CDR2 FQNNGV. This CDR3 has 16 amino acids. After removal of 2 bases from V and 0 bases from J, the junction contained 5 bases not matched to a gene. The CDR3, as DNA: TGTGCCAGCAGCTTAACCTTGACAGGGGCTAACTATGGCTACACCTTC. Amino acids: CASSLTLTGANYGYTF.

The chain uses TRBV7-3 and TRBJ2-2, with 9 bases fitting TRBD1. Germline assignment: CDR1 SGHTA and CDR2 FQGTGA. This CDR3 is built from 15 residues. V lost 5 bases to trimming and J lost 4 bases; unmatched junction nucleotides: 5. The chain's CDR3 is CASSTTGGGTGELFF. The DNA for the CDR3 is TGTGCCAGCAGCACCACAGGGGGCGGCACCGGGGAGCTGTTTTTT.

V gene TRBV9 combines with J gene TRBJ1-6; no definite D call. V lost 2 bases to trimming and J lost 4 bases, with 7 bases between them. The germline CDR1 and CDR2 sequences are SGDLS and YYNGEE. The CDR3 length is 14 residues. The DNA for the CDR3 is TGTGCCAGCAGCGTTAGGCAGTATAATTCACCCCTCCACTTT. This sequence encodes CASSVRQYNSPLHF.

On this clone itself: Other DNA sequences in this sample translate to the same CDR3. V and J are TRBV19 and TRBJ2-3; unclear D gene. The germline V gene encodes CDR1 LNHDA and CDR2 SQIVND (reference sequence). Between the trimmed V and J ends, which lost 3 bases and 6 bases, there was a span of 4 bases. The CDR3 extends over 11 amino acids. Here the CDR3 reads CASSIADTQYF. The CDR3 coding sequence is TGTGCCAGTAGTATCGCGGATACGCAGTATTTT.

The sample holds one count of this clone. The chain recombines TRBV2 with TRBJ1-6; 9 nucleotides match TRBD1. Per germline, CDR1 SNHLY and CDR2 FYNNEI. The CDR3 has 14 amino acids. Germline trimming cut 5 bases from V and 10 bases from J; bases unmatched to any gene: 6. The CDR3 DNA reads TGTGCCAGCAGTTACGGGACAGGGAACTCACCCCTCCACTTT. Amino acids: CASSYGTGNSPLHF.

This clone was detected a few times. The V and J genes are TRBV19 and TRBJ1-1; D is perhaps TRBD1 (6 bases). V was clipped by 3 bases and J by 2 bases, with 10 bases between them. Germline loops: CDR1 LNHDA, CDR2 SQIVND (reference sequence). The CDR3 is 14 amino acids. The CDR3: CASSMGTINTEAFF. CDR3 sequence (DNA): TGTGCCAGTAGTATGGGGACAATTAACACTGAAGCTTTCTTT.

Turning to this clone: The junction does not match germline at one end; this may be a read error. In nucleotides, the CDR3 is TGTGCCAGTAGTTACGAGGGTTTCTACGAGCAGTACTTC. Protein product: CASSYEGFYEQYF. V is TRBV6-5 and J is TRBJ2-7; TRBD2 might be the D (5 bases). Per germline, CDR1 MNHEY and CDR2 SVGAGI. The CDR3 contains 13 residues.

For the CDR3, the DNA is TGTGCCAGCAGTCAGGTACATGAGCAGTTCTTC. Its protein product is CASSQVHEQFF. V and J are TRBV11-2 and TRBJ2-1; D remains ambiguous. CDR3 length: 11 residues. The V gene lost 6 bases and the J gene lost 8 bases, with 8 bases spanning the gap. Germline V CDR1 and CDR2: SGHAT, FQNNGV.

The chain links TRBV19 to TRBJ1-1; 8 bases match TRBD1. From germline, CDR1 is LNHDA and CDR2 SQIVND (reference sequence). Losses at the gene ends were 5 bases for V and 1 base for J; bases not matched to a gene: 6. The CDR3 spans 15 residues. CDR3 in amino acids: CASSSSGTGNTEAFF. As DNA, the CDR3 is TGTGCCAGTAGTTCATCCGGGACAGGGAACACTGAAGCTTTCTTT.

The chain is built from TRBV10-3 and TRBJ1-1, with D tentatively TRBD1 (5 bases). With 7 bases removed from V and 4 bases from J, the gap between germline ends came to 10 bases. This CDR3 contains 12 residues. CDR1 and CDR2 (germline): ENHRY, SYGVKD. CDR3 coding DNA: TGTGCCATCATGGGGGATGGCACTGAAGCTTTCTTT. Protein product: CAIMGDGTEAFF.

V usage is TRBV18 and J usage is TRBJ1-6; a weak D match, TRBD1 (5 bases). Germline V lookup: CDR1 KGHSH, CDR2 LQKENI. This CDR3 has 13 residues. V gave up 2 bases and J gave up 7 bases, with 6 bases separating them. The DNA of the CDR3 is TGTGCCAGCTCACCAGGGGCGAATTCACCCCTCCACTTT. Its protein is CASSPGANSPLHF.

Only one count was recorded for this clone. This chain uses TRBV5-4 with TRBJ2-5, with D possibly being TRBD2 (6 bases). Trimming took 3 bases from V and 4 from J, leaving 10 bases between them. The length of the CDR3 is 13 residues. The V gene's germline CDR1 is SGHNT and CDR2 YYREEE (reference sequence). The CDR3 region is CASSSTSIETQYF. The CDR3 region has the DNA TGTGCCAGCAGCTCGACTAGTATAGAGACCCAGTACTTC.

The DNA for the CDR3 is TGTGCCAGCAGCTTGGGACAGGGAAACAATGAGCAGTTCTTC. This gives the protein CASSLGQGNNEQFF. This sequence joins TRBV7-9 and TRBJ2-1, with 9 bases fitting TRBD1. The CDR3 covers 14 residues. Per germline, CDR1 SEHNR and CDR2 FQNEAQ (reference sequence). V gave up 3 bases and J gave up 5 bases; unmatched junction bases: 2.

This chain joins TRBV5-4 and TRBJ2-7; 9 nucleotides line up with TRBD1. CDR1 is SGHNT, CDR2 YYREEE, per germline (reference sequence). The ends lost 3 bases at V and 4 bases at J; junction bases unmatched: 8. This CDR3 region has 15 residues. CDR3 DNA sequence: TGTGCCAGCAGCTCGAGACAGGGGGATCTATACGAGCAGTACTTC. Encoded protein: CASSSRQGDLYEQYF.

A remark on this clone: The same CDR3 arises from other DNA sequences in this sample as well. This CDR3 reads CASSQGAVSSYEQYF. DNA for the CDR3: TGCGCCAGCAGCCAAGGGGCGGTGAGCTCCTACGAGCAGTACTTC. V and J are TRBV4-3 and TRBJ2-7; no reliable D call. This CDR3 spans 15 amino acids. CDR1 and CDR2 from the germline V gene are LGHNA and YSLEER. V was pared by 1 base and J by 0 bases, with 10 bases between.

Here the CDR3 reads CASRLTAGGDTQYF. CDR3 bases: TGTGCCAGCAGGCTTACCGCCGGGGGAGATACGCAGTATTTT. The V call is TRBV14, the J call TRBJ2-3, with a tentative D call TRBD2 (6 bases). Germline V lookup: CDR1 SGHDN, CDR2 FVKESK. The CDR3 contains 14 residues. The V and J ends lost 6 bases and 5 bases respectively, with 15 bases between them.

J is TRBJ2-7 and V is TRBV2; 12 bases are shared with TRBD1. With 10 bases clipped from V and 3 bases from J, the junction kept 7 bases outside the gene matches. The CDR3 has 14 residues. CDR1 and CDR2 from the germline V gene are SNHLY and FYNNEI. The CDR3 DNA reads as TGTGCCACCGGGCGGGACAGGGGGCTCTACGAGCAGTACTTC. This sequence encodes CATGRDRGLYEQYF.

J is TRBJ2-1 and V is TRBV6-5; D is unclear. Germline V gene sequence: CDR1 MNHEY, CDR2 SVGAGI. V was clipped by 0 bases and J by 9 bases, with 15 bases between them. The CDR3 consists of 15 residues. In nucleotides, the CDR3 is TGTGCCAGCAGTTACTCTTTCGTTCTGGGCAGTGAGCAGTTCTTC. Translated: CASSYSFVLGSEQFF.